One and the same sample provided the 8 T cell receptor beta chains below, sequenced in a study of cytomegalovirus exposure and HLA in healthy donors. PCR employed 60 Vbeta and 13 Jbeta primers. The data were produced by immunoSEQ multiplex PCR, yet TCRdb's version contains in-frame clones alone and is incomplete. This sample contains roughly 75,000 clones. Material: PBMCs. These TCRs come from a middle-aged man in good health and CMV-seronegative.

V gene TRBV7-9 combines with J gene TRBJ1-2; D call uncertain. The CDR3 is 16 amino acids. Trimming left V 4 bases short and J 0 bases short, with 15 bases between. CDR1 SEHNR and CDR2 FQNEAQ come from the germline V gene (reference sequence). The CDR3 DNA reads TGTGCCAGCAGCTCCTCTTCAGGAATTACTAACTATGGCTACACCTTC. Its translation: CASSSSSGITNYGYTF.

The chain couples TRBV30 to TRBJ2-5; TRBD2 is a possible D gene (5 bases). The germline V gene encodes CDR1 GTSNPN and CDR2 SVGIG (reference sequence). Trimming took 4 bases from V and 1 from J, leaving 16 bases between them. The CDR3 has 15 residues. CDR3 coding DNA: TGTGCCTGGAAATTGACTGAGGGCGGCCAAGAGACCCAGTACTTC. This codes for CAWKLTEGGQETQYF.

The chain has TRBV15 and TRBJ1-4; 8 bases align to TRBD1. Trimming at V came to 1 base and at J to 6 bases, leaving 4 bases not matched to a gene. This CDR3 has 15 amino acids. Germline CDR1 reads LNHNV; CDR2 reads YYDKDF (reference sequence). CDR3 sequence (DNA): TGTGCCACCAGCAGAGTCCTGGACAGGGATGAAAAACTGTTTTTT. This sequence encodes CATSRVLDRDEKLFF.

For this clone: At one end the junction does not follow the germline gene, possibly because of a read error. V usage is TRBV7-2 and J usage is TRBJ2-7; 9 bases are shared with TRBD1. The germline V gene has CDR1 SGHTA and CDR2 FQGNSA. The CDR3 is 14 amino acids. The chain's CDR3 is CASSRDRVSNEQYF. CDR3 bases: TGTGCCAGCAGCCGGGACAGGGTCTCCAACGAGCAGTACTTC. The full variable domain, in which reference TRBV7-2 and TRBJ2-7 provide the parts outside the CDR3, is GAGVSQSPSNKVTEKGKDVELRCDPISGHTALYWYRQSLGQGLEFLIYFQGNSAPDKSGLPSDRFSAERTGGSVSTLTIQRTQQEDSAVYLCASSRDRVSNEQYFGPGTRLTVT.

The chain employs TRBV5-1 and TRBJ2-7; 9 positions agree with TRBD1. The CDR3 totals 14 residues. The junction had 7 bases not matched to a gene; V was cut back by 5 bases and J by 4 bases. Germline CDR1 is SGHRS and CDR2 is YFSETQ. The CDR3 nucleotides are TGCGCCAGCAGTTATGACAGGGGGGGTTACGAGCAGTACTTC. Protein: CASSYDRGGYEQYF.

The CDR3 here is CASSAVRGGQGANTGELFF. The CDR3 DNA is TGTGCCAGCAGCGCCGTTAGGGGGGGACAGGGAGCGAACACCGGGGAGCTGTTTTTT. J is TRBJ2-2 and V is TRBV7-9; TRBD1 aligns across 9 bases. V shed 5 bases, J shed 0 bases, and the junction held 13 bases outside the gene matches. From germline, CDR1 is SEHNR and CDR2 FQNEAQ (reference sequence). This CDR3 region has 19 residues.

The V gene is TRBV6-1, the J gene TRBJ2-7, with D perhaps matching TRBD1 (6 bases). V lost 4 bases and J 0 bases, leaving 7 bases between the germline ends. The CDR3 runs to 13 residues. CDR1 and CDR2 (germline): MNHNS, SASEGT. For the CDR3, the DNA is TGTGCCAGCAGTGGGACAGCCTCCTACGAGCAGTACTTC. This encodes CASSGTASYEQYF.

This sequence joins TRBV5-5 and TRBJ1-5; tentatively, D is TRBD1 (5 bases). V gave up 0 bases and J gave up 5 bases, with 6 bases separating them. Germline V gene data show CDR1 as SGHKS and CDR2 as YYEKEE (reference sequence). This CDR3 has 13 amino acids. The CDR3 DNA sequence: TGTGCCAGCAGCTTGGGCAGGGATCAGCCCCAGCATTTT. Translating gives CASSLGRDQPQHF. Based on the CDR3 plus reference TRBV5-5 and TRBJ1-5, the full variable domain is DAGVTQSPTHLIKTRGQQVTLRCSPISGHKSVSWYQQVLGQGPQFIFQYYEKEERGRGNFPDRFSARQFPNYSSELNVNALLLGDSALYLCASSLGRDQPQHFGDGTRLSIL.